Below are 15 T cell receptor beta chains sequenced from a single sample in a study of beta chain features in type 1 diabetes. Findings and limits, study-wide: Shortening that was moderate but significant affected the TCRB CDR3s of Type 1 diabetes patients in all four CD4+ subsets.

Reverse transcribing all isolated RNA meant expressed TCRB transcripts were sequenced. Clones were read by immunoSEQ multiplex PCR, and TCRdb kept only the in-frame ones, dropping some. The sample yields 85,000 to 110,000 clones, roughly 28% seen once. These receptors are not linked to any known antigen. Specimen: central memory CD4+ T cells from blood. These receptors originate from a young woman with type 1 diabetes.

This chain connects TRBV29-1 to TRBJ1-5; 7 bases match TRBD1. CDR3 length: 15 amino acids. Germline V gene sequence: CDR1 SQVTM, CDR2 ANQGSEA. The junction had 9 bases not matched to a gene; V was cut back by 7 bases and J by 0 bases. CDR3: CSAAGQGDSNQPQHF. In DNA form, the CDR3 reads TGCAGCGCTGCTGGGCAGGGGGATAGCAATCAGCCCCAGCATTTT.

This chain joins TRBV18 and TRBJ1-2; 9 bases are a match to TRBD1. V lost 4 bases to trimming and J lost 0 bases; unmatched junction nucleotides: 9. The CDR3 covers 17 residues. Germline V gives CDR1 KGHSH, CDR2 LQKENI. The CDR3 spells CASSLGTGISTNYGYTF. Written as DNA, the CDR3 is TGTGCCAGCTCACTAGGGACAGGGATCTCCACTAACTATGGCTACACCTTC. The full variable domain, its missing parts supplied by reference TRBV18 and TRBJ1-2, is NAGVMQNPRHLVRRRGQEARLRCSPMKGHSHVYWYRQLPEEGLKFMVYLQKENIIDESGMPKERFSAEFPKEGPSILRIQQVVRGDSAAYFCASSLGTGISTNYGYTFGSGTRLTVV.

This clone was recorded only once. This rearrangement joins TRBV4-1 to TRBJ2-3; the match to TRBD2 covers 8 bases. The CDR3 covers 16 residues. The V segment lost 1 base and the J segment 10 bases; nucleotides outside the gene matches: 13. Germline CDR1 reads MGHRA; CDR2 reads YSYEKL. The DNA for the CDR3 is TGCGCCAGCAGCCAAGTGGAAGCGGGAGTTGGGGATGCGCAGTATTTT. Protein: CASSQVEAGVGDAQYF.

This clone was observed a few times. The V call is TRBV30, the J call TRBJ1-5, with 8 positions matching TRBD1. This CDR3 is 13 amino acids long. CDR1 is GTSNPN, CDR2 SVGIG, per germline (reference sequence). The junction had 4 bases not matched to a gene; V was cut back by 3 bases and J by 6 bases. CDR3 region: CAWSGTGGQPQHF. The CDR3 DNA is TGTGCCTGGAGCGGGACAGGTGGTCAGCCCCAGCATTTT. Complete variable domain (other parts from reference TRBV30 and TRBJ1-5): SQTIHQWPATLVQPVGSPLSLECTVEGTSNPNLYWYRQAAGRGLQLLFYSVGIGQISSEVPQNLSASRPQDRQFILSSKKLLLSDSGFYLCAWSGTGGQPQHFGDGTRLSIL.

This clone was seen more than once but under ten times. DNA for the CDR3: TGTGCCAGCAGCCTGGACAGTAACTATGGCTACACCTTC. It translates to CASSLDSNYGYTF. The chain combines TRBV9 with TRBJ1-2, with a tentative D call TRBD1 (6 bases). Germline loops: CDR1 SGDLS, CDR2 YYNGEE. The CDR3 loop spans 13 amino acids. Trimming took off 4 bases at V and 1 base at J, with 8 bases between the two ends.

V gene TRBV5-1 combines with J gene TRBJ1-1; D not resolved. The CDR3 covers 15 residues. Germline values: CDR1 SGHRS, CDR2 YFSETQ. V lost 0 bases, J lost 8 bases, and 17 bases lay in between. This chain's CDR3 is CASSLGGSLVGEAFF. Here the CDR3 DNA reads TGCGCCAGCAGCTTGGGAGGGTCCTTGGTCGGGGAAGCTTTCTTT. Full variable domain (rest looked up from reference TRBV5-1 and TRBJ1-1): KAGVTQTPRYLIKTRGQQVTLSCSPISGHRSVSWYQQTPGQGLQFLFEYFSETQRNKGNFPGRFSGRQFSNSRSEMNVSTLELGDSALYLCASSLGGSLVGEAFFGQGTRLTVV.

The chain uses TRBV11-3 and TRBJ2-1, with TRBD2 matching 7 bases. This CDR3 has 15 residues. Trimming removed 1 base from V and 7 bases from J; junction bases left unmatched: 7. Germline lookup yields CDR1 SGHNT and CDR2 YENEEA. CDR3 bases: TGTGCCAGCAGCTTAGGCGGGACTAACCTAAATGAGCAGTTCTTC. Translation gives CASSLGGTNLNEQFF.

This clone was counted many times. The genes are TRBV13 and TRBJ2-3; no clear D gene. Germline V gives CDR1 PRHDT, CDR2 FYEKMQ (reference sequence). Trimming stripped 4 bases from V and 2 bases from J, with 7 bases between. The CDR3 totals 13 residues. The CDR3 sequence is CASSSGTTDTQYF. The DNA of the CDR3 is TGTGCCAGCAGCTCCGGTACCACAGATACGCAGTATTTT.

Only a few counts were recorded for this clone. The chain combines TRBV9 with TRBJ2-2; 7 nucleotides align to TRBD2. V lost 3 bases to trimming and J lost 0 bases; unmatched junction nucleotides: 14. In germline, CDR1 is SGDLS, CDR2 YYNGEE. The CDR3 is 19 amino acids. The CDR3 coding sequence is TGTGCCAGCAGCGCTTTAGCGGGCACAACTACCGCGAACACCGGGGAGCTGTTTTTT. Its translation: CASSALAGTTTANTGELFF.

The chain uses TRBV25-1 and TRBJ1-2; 9 bases match TRBD1. CDR3 size: 13 residues. The J segment lost 8 bases and the V segment lost 4 bases, leaving 5 bases of the junction unmatched. CDR1 MGHDK and CDR2 SYGVNS come from the germline V gene. CDR3 DNA sequence: TGTGCCAGCAGTGTATACAGGGGGCAAGGCTACACCTTC. Its translation: CASSVYRGQGYTF.

This sequence joins TRBV4-3 and TRBJ1-2, with D tentatively TRBD1 (6 bases). Germline V gives CDR1 LGHNA, CDR2 YSLEER. Trimming took off 3 bases at V and 4 bases at J, with 9 bases between the two ends. The CDR3 consists of 13 residues. The CDR3 reads CASSHDRLYGYTF. The CDR3 DNA reads TGCGCCAGCAGCCACGACAGGCTCTATGGCTACACCTTC.

This clone turned up a few times. CDR3 sequence reads: CAWSVTGGGMNTEAFF. DNA for the CDR3: TGTGCCTGGAGTGTTACAGGGGGGGGGATGAACACTGAAGCTTTCTTT. The V call is TRBV30, the J call TRBJ1-1; the match to TRBD1 covers 8 bases. Looked up from germline, CDR1 is GTSNPN and CDR2 is SVGIG (reference sequence). Germline trimming cut 0 bases from V and 0 bases from J; bases unmatched to any gene: 6. The CDR3 has 16 residues.

This clone was detected many times. The chain couples TRBV6-6 to TRBJ2-2; TRBD2 matches 8 bases. V was clipped by 1 base and J by 3 bases; unmatched bases: 1. Germline V CDR1 and CDR2: MNHNY, SVGAGI (reference sequence). This CDR3 region has 15 residues. The chain's CDR3 is CASSYFGGDTGELFF. The DNA of the CDR3 is TGTGCCAGCAGTTACTTCGGGGGGGACACCGGGGAGCTGTTTTTT.

The chain links TRBV9 to TRBJ2-5, with TRBD1 identical over 10 bases. This CDR3 has 12 residues. V gave up 3 bases and J gave up 14 bases; unmatched junction bases: 7. CDR1 and CDR2 (germline): SGDLS, YYNGEE. CDR3 DNA sequence: TGTGCCAGCAGCGCTCGACAGGGGGCAGCTTACTTC. As protein: CASSARQGAAYF.

This clone was counted between two and nine times. The J gene is TRBJ2-7, the V gene TRBV6-1, with D maybe TRBD1 (6 bases). Deletions cut 2 bases from V and 3 bases from J, with 14 bases between. In germline, CDR1 is MNHNS, CDR2 SASEGT. This CDR3 comprises 15 residues. The CDR3 spells CASSEQERTDYEQYV. DNA for the CDR3: TGTGCCAGCAGTGAACAGGAGAGGACAGACTACGAGCAGTACGTC.